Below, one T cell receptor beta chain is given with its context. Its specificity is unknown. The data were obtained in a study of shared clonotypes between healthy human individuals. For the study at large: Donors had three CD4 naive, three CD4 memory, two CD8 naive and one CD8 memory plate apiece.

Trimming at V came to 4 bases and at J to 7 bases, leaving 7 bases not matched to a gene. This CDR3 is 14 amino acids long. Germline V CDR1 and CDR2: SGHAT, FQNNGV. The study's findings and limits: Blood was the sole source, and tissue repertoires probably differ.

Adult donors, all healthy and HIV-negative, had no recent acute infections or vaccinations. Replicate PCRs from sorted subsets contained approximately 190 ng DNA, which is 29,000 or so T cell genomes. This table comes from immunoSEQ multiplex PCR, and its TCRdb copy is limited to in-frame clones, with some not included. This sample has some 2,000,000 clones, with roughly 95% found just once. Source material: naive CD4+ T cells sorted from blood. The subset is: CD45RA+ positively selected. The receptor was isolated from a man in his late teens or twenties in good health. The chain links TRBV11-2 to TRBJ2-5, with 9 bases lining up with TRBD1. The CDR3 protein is CASSWGQGEATQYF. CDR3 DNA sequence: TGTGCCAGCAGCTGGGGACAGGGTGAGGCGACCCAGTACTTC.